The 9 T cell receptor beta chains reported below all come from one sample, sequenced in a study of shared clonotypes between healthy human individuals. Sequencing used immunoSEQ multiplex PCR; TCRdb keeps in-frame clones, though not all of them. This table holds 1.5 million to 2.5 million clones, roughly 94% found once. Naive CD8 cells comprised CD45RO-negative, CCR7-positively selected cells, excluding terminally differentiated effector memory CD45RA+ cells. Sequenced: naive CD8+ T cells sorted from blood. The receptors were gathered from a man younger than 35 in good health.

CDR3 amino acids: CASSTGQGGVYEQYF. CDR3 DNA: TGCGCCAGCAGCACGGGACAGGGGGGCGTCTACGAGCAGTACTTC. V and J are TRBV4-1 and TRBJ2-7, with TRBD1 matching over 11 bases. This CDR3 spans 15 amino acids. The germline gives CDR1 MGHRA, CDR2 YSYEKL. The ends lost 5 bases at V and 3 bases at J; junction bases unmatched: 6.

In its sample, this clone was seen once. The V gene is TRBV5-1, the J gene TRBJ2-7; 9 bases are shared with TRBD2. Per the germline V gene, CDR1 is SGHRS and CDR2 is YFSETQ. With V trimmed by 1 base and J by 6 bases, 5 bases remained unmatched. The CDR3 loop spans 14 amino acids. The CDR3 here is CASSLRSSGTEQYF. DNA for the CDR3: TGCGCCAGCAGCTTGCGGTCTAGCGGGACCGAGCAGTACTTC. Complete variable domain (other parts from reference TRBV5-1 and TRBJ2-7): KAGVTQTPRYLIKTRGQQVTLSCSPISGHRSVSWYQQTPGQGLQFLFEYFSETQRNKGNFPGRFSGRQFSNSRSEMNVSTLELGDSALYLCASSLRSSGTEQYFGPGTRLTVT.

The CDR3 DNA follows: TGTGCCAGCAGCTCATTCATCCGGGGGGAAGGCTACGAGCAGTACTTC. Translated: CASSSFIRGEGYEQYF. The V and J genes are TRBV7-9 and TRBJ2-7; TRBD2 agrees at 7 bases. Unmatched junction bases numbered 12, after V lost 4 bases and J lost 3 bases. The CDR3 loop spans 16 amino acids. CDR1 SEHNR and CDR2 FQNEAQ come from the germline V gene (reference sequence). The full variable domain, completed using reference TRBV7-9 and TRBJ2-7, is DTGVSQNPRHKITKRGQNVTFRCDPISEHNRLYWYRQTLGQGPEFLTYFQNEAQLEKSRLLSDRFSAERPKGSFSTLEIQRTEQGDSAMYLCASSSFIRGEGYEQYFGPGTRLTVT.

The DNA of the CDR3 is TGTGCCAGTACCCCCGACAGGGACCACACTGAAGCTTTCTTT. Its translation: CASTPDRDHTEAFF. The chain uses TRBV19 and TRBJ1-1; 7 bases agree with TRBD1. V shed 7 bases, J shed 3 bases, and the junction held 8 bases outside the gene matches. Germline CDR1 is LNHDA and CDR2 is SQIVND (reference sequence). This CDR3 is built from 14 residues. Looking up the rest from reference TRBV19 and TRBJ1-1 gives the full variable domain: DGGITQSPKYLFRKEGQNVTLSCEQNLNHDAMYWYRQDPGQGLRLIYYSQIVNDFQKGDIAEGYSVSREKKESFPLTVTSAQKNPTAFYLCASTPDRDHTEAFFGQGTRLTVV.

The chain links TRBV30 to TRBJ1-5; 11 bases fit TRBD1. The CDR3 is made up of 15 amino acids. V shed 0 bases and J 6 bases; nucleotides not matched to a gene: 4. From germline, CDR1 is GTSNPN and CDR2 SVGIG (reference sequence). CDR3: CAWSVGQGAFQPQHF. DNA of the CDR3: TGTGCCTGGAGTGTCGGACAGGGGGCCTTTCAGCCCCAGCATTTT.

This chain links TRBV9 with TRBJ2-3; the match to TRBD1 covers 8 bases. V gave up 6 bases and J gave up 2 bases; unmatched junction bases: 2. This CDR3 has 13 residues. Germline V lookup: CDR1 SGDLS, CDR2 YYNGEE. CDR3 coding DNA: TGTGCCAGCAAGACAGGGGACACAGATACGCAGTATTTT. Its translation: CASKTGDTDTQYF.

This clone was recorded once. CDR3 nucleotides: TGTGCCAGCAGCTTAAACGCCCGTACCCTGTTTTTT. Residues: CASSLNARTLFF. This rearrangement joins TRBV7-9 to TRBJ1-4; D is ambiguous. Germline CDR1 is SEHNR and CDR2 is FQNEAQ (reference sequence). CDR3 length: 12 residues. V shed 2 bases and J shed 14 bases, with 12 bases lying between them.

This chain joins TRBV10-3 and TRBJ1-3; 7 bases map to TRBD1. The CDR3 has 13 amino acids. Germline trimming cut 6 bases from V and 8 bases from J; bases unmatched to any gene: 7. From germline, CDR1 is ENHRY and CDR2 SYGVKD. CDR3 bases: TGTGCCATCAGCTACGGGACAGCAGACACCATATATTTT. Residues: CAISYGTADTIYF.

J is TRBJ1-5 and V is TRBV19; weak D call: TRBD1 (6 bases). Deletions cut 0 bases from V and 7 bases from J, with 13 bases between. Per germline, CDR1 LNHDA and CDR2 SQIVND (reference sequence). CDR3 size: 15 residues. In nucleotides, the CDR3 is TGTGCCAGTAGTATAGATCATGGGGGCAGGCAGCCCCAGCATTTT. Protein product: CASSIDHGGRQPQHF.